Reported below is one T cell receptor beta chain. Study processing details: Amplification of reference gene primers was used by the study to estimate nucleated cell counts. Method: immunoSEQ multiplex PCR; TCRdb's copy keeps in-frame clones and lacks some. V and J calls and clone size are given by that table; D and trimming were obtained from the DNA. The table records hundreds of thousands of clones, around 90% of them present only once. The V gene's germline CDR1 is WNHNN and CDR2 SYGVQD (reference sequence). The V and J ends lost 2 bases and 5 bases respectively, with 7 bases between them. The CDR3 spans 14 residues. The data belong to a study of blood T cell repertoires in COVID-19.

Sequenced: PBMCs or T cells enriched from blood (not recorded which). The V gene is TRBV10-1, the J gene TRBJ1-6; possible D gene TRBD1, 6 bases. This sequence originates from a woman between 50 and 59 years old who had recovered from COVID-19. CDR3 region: CASSETGNNSPLHF. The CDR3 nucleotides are TGCGCCAGCAGTGAGACAGGGAATAATTCACCCCTCCACTTT.